This is a list of T cell receptor beta chains from one sample in a study of cytomegalovirus exposure and HLA in healthy donors. The repertoire was sequenced with immunoSEQ multiplex PCR; TCRdb's copy has only in-frame clones and lacks some. The sample shows 95,000 to 150,000 clones, around 85% of them seen only once. Sequenced material: PBMCs. The source of these receptors is a man between 18 and 29 years old in good health and CMV-seropositive. The CDR3 runs from the conserved cysteine through the conserved F or W. Each record gives: V gene, D gene, clone size, J gene, CDR3 protein, CDR3 DNA. The D gene is left open where the match is weak. Only part of the rows carry a size: once, few, many, or a class if the clone is expanded.

TRBV27,TRBD2,.,TRBJ2-7,CASSFLAGSTYEQYF,TGTGCCAGCAGTTTCCTAGCGGGGTCTACCTACGAGCAGTACTTC
TRBV5-6,TRBD1,.,TRBJ2-3,CASSLDRGLSTDTQYF,TGTGCCAGCAGCTTGGACAGGGGCTTAAGCACAGATACGCAGTATTTT
TRBV5-4,.,.,TRBJ2-4,CASSWNSQGNKNIQYF,TGTGCCAGCAGCTGGAACTCACAGGGTAACAAAAACATTCAGTACTTC
TRBV19,.,.,TRBJ2-2,CASTPMGRGFVTGELFF,TGTGCCAGTACCCCTATGGGGAGGGGGTTCGTTACCGGGGAGCTGTTTTTT
TRBV2,.,.,TRBJ2-2,CASRYDTGELFF,TGTGCCAGCAGATATGACACCGGGGAGCTGTTTTTT
TRBV27,.,.,TRBJ1-2,CASRQQGWDYGYTF,TGTGCCAGCAGGCAACAGGGTTGGGACTATGGCTACACCTTC
TRBV6-6,TRBD1,few,TRBJ1-1,CASRLQGNEEAFF,TGTGCCAGCAGACTACAGGGGAATGAAGAAGCTTTCTTT
TRBV19,TRBD1,.,TRBJ1-2,CASSMNRGPNYGYTF,TGTGCCAGTAGTATGAACAGGGGGCCTAACTATGGCTACACCTTC
TRBV6-6,TRBD2,.,TRBJ2-1,CASRETSGPYNEQFF,TGTGCCAGCAGGGAGACTAGCGGACCCTACAATGAGCAGTTCTTC
TRBV28,TRBD1,.,TRBJ2-1,CASSLTGQGAYNEQFF,TGTGCCAGCAGTTTAACGGGACAGGGGGCCTACAATGAGCAGTTCTTC
TRBV7-9,.,.,TRBJ1-6,CSSSNTQGFASPLHF,TGTTCCAGCAGCAACACCCAGGGTTTCGCTTCACCCCTCCACTTT
TRBV2,.,.,TRBJ2-7,CASRFSSESSYEQYF,TGTGCCAGCAGATTTTCTAGCGAGAGCTCCTACGAGCAGTACTTC
TRBV30,TRBD1,.,TRBJ1-2,CAWGQGHNYGYTF,TGTGCCTGGGGACAGGGGCACAACTATGGCTACACCTTC
TRBV5-4,TRBD1,few,TRBJ1-1,CASSLVQNRGREAFF,TGTGCCAGCAGCTTGGTACAAAACAGGGGGAGAGAAGCTTTCTTT
TRBV7-6,TRBD1,.,TRBJ2-5,CASRDRVWDQETQYF,TGTGCCAGCAGGGACAGGGTTTGGGACCAAGAGACCCAGTACTTC
TRBV7-2,.,few,TRBJ1-1,CASSLVPGFGTEAFF,TGTGCCAGCAGCTTAGTACCGGGATTCGGAACTGAAGCTTTCTTT
TRBV10-1,.,.,TRBJ2-7,CASSDSLGLQPYEQYF,TGCGCCAGCAGTGATTCCCTGGGCCTTCAGCCCTACGAGCAGTACTTC
TRBV19,TRBD2,few,TRBJ2-5,CASSTGTSGGETQYF,TGTGCCAGTAGTACCGGGACTAGCGGGGGAGAGACCCAGTACTTC